Listed below are T cell receptor beta chains from one sample, sequenced in a study of blood T cell repertoires in COVID-19. Only in-frame clones appear in the TCRdb table, and some are missing; sequencing was by immunoSEQ multiplex PCR. The sample lists just over 250,000 clones; about 87% were seen once. What was sequenced was peripheral blood. The receptors shown here come from a man aged 60-69 years who had recovered from COVID-19. CDR3s include the opening cysteine and the closing phenylalanine or tryptophan. The D gene is left open where the match is weak. Some rows mark clone size as missing; the rest say once, few, many or name a class of expanded clone.

NA	NA	TRBJ1-4	TRBV2	TGTGCCAGCAGTGCCGGGGTAGGAGAAAAACTGTTTTTT	CASSAGVGEKLFF
NA	NA	TRBJ2-3	TRBV4-1	TGCGCCAGCAGCCATGGGCTCCGCACAGATACGCAGTATTTT	CASSHGLRTDTQYF
TRBD1	once	TRBJ1-1	TRBV18	TGTGCCAGCTCAACGGACAGGGCCACTGAAGCTTTCTTT	CASSTDRATEAFF
TRBD1	NA	TRBJ2-7	TRBV5-1	TGCGCCAGCATCCGAAGGGACAGGGTTTCCTACGAGCAGTACTTC	CASIRRDRVSYEQYF
NA	NA	TRBJ1-5	TRBV19	TGTGCCAGTAGTATAGGAAAACAGGGCAATCAGCCCCAGCATTTT	CASSIGKQGNQPQHF
NA	once	TRBJ2-7	TRBV18	TGTGCCAGCTCAGAAGGGGTGAACTACGAGCAGTACTTC	CASSEGVNYEQYF
NA	few	TRBJ2-7	TRBV11-3	TGTGCCAGCAGCTTATTACCAGCCTACGAGCAGTACTTC	CASSLLPAYEQYF
TRBD2	NA	TRBJ2-1	TRBV11-2	TGTGCCAGCAGCTTTAGACGGGGGGTCGATGAGCAGTTCTTC	CASSFRRGVDEQFF
NA	few	TRBJ2-2	TRBV13	TGTGCCAGCAGTCCCCTACGGGGGAACACCGGGGAGCTGTTTTTT	CASSPLRGNTGELFF
TRBD1	NA	TRBJ1-1	TRBV19	TGTGCCAGTAGGAACAGGGGCGAGAACACTGAAGCTTTCTTT	CASRNRGENTEAFF